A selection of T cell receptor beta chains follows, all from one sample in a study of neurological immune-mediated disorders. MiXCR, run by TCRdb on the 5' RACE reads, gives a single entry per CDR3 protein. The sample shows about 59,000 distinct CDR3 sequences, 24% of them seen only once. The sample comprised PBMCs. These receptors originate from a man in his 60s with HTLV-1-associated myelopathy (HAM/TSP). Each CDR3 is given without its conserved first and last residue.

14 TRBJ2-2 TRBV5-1 ASSRGGGENTGELF
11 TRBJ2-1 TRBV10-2 ASSQGYYNEQF
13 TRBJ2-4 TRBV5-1 ASSLGTSGSSIQY
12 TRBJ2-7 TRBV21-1 ASSKSDRPYEQY
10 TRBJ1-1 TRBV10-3 AISEQGLEAF
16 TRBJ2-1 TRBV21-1 ASSRLVKTSGRTEEQF
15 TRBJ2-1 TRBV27 ASSSMGTGAKYNVQF
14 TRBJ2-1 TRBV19 ASSREAGGYYNEQF
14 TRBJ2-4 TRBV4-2 ASSQGTSLGKNIQY
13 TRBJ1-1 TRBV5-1 ASSLVDRVNTEAF
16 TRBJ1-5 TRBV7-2 ASSLASPGQGSDQPQH
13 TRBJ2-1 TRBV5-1 ASSLEGSSYNEQF
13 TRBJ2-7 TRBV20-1 SALEPGGRAYEQY
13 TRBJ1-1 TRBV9 ASSFRDTENTEAF
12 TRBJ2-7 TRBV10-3 AIAPTGVSYEQY
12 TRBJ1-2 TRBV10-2 ASSPLMGTYGYT
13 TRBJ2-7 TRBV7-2 ASSYRGLDGYEQY
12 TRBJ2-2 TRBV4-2 ASSSSGITGELF
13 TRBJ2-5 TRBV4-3 ASSQDFDLQETQY
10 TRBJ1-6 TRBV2 ASSGVYSPLH
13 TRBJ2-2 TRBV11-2 ASSLMRTGTGELF
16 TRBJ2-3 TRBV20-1 SARDSFGDGGPADTQY
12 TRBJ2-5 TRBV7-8 ASSTGTLQETQY
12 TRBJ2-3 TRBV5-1 ASSLAGFADTQY
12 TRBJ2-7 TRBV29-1 SVEVTGQGPEQY
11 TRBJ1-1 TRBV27 ASSLRGESEAF
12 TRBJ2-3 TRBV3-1 ASSQDPSGDTQY
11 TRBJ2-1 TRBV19 ASRDRDYNEQF
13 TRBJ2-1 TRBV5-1 ASSSGQVSLNEQF
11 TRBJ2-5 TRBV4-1 ASSLDREETQY
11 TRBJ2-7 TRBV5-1 ASQYGQGGEQY
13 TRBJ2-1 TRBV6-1 ASSAGGSSYNEQF
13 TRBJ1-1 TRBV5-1 ASSLRGQGGTEAF
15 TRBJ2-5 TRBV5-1 ASSSEFPGQGQETQY
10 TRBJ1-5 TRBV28 ASRRGQLPQH